This TCR beta chain originates from a study of blood T cells in healthy people across ages. Concerning this clonotype: Its antigen remains unknown.

Germline V gives CDR1 LNHNV, CDR2 YYDKDF (reference sequence). The germline V and J ends were trimmed by 3 bases and 2 bases, with 16 bases remaining between them. The CDR3 runs to 16 residues. A sample-barcoded 5' primer and a J-beta primer mix were used in a second PCR of roughly 6 to 12 cycles. TCRdb redid the calling of the 5' RACE reads with MiXCR, one entry per CDR3 protein. Of under 700,000 distinct CDR3 sequences listed, under 30% are singletons. Study-level findings and limits: Because sorting was not performed, PBMCs prevented conclusive naive versus antigen-experienced comparison. There was a strong correlation between TCR beta diversity and naive T cell percentage.

PBMCs were isolated at a quantity of at least 6 million per sample. The same sample was also used in a study of T cells of mothers and their children. That publication notes: There were over 9 million TCR beta CDR3 reads from each mother and around 2.9 million from each child.

The source of this sequence is a boy younger than 18 in good health. Sequencing was carried out using blood. The chain is built from TRBV15 and TRBJ2-5; D may be TRBD2 (5 bases). In nucleotides, the CDR3 is TGTGCCACCAGCAGGGAACTTGGAGGACCTCAAGAGACCCAGTACTTC. It codes for CATSRELGGPQETQYF.